The clone carrying this T cell receptor (beta chain) was detected only once. The antigen is not known. Each patient came to thyroid surgery without any prior treatment (of any kind). Per the study methods: The study took CDR3 differences across clinicopathological groups and made a distant-metastasis classifier for papillary thyroid cancer from them. TCRdb re-called the PCR reads via MiXCR. These V and J calls originate from TCRdb's pipeline instead of the authors' own analysis. The sample lists 40,000 to 50,000 clones, roughly 12% seen once, with about 10% in the top ten. The sample originates from a study of metastatic and nonmetastatic thyroid tumors. Findings and limits, study-wide: Significantly greater TCR beta diversity was reportedly found in malignant thyroid tumors than in benign nodules (in blood and tumor).

Trimming removed 5 bases from V and 3 bases from J; junction bases left unmatched: 7. In germline, CDR1 is DFQATT, CDR2 SNEGSKA (reference sequence). The CDR3 length is 14 residues. V gene TRBV20-1 combines with J gene TRBJ1-2, with 9 bases fitting TRBD1. Sequenced: blood. The sequence was obtained from a male donor with papillary thyroid cancer or a benign thyroid nodule (not recorded which). Some clones in this sample may be carry-over from other donors' samples. The CDR3 reads CSAGGQGMYYGYTF. CDR3 coding DNA: TGCAGTGCTGGGGGACAGGGAATGTACTATGGCTACACCTTC.